The next 10 T cell receptor beta chains were all read from a single sample in a study of PD-1 blockade in classical Hodgkin lymphoma. Regarding time point: cycle 4 day 1 (C4D1), after 6 weeks of nivolumab. Autologous stem cell transplantation was followed by relapse in every patient, and brentuximab vedotin exposure varied. Method: immunoSEQ multiplex PCR; TCRdb's copy keeps in-frame clones and lacks some. The sample lists tens of thousands of clones, over 75% occurring once. The sequenced sample was peripheral blood mononuclear cells (PBMCs), obtained before the fourth cycle of nivolumab. The origin of the receptors is a human donor with classical Hodgkin lymphoma.

V and J are TRBV6-1 and TRBJ1-5; D remains ambiguous. V lost 6 bases to trimming and J lost 4 bases, with 7 bases between them. This CDR3 contains 12 residues. Germline V gene data show CDR1 as MNHNS and CDR2 as SASEGT. CDR3 region: CASSPGNQPQHF. Here the CDR3 DNA reads TGTGCCAGCAGCCCCGGAAATCAGCCCCAGCATTTT.

V gene TRBV7-8 combines with J gene TRBJ1-2; D is uncertain. This CDR3 comprises 15 residues. The germline V gene encodes CDR1 SGHVS and CDR2 FQNEAQ. Trimming left V 4 bases short and J 4 bases short, with 16 bases between. DNA for the CDR3: TGTGCCAGCAGCTCCCCGATAGGTTTGGCCTATGGCTACACCTTC. Amino acids: CASSSPIGLAYGYTF.

This clone was detected a few times. The chain is built from TRBV7-8 and TRBJ2-1; 8 bases map to TRBD2. The trim removed 5 bases at V and 10 bases at J, leaving 4 bases unmatched. CDR1 is SGHVS, CDR2 FQNEAQ, per germline. This CDR3 region has 12 residues. CDR3: CASSRGLEEQFF. CDR3 DNA sequence: TGTGCCAGCAGCAGGGGACTAGAAGAGCAGTTCTTC.

The V gene is TRBV5-1, the J gene TRBJ1-1; TRBD1 is a possible D gene (6 bases). The CDR3 spans 13 residues. Trimming left V 1 base short and J 5 bases short, with 9 bases between. The germline V gene encodes CDR1 SGHRS and CDR2 YFSETQ. The CDR3 loop is CASSLWGRTEAFF. DNA for the CDR3: TGCGCCAGCAGCTTGTGGGGGCGGACTGAAGCTTTCTTT. The full variable domain, completed using reference TRBV5-1 and TRBJ1-1, is KAGVTQTPRYLIKTRGQQVTLSCSPISGHRSVSWYQQTPGQGLQFLFEYFSETQRNKGNFPGRFSGRQFSNSRSEMNVSTLELGDSALYLCASSLWGRTEAFFGQGTRLTVV.

This clone has just a few counts. The chain recombines TRBV7-8 with TRBJ2-1; D is possibly TRBD2 (6 bases). Per the germline V gene, CDR1 is SGHVS and CDR2 is FQNEAQ. Trimming shortened V by 3 bases and J by 7 bases, and 19 bases separated the two germline ends. The CDR3 runs 16 residues. The CDR3 DNA follows: TGTGCCAGCAGCTTTAATGGGCGGGACCTGAGTAATGAGCAGTTCTTC. Residues: CASSFNGRDLSNEQFF.

The chain uses TRBV19 and TRBJ2-7; TRBD1 agrees at 7 bases. CDR3 length equals 16 residues. V lost 5 bases, J lost 3 bases, and 13 bases stayed unmatched. In germline, CDR1 is LNHDA, CDR2 SQIVND (reference sequence). This CDR3 reads CASSDPGTVGHYEQYF. The DNA for the CDR3 is TGTGCCAGTAGTGATCCCGGGACAGTAGGGCACTACGAGCAGTACTTC.

V and J are TRBV6-4 and TRBJ2-1; 11 nucleotides agree with TRBD2. Per germline, CDR1 MRHNA and CDR2 SNTAGT. V lost 2 bases and J lost 5; bases outside the gene matches: 2. The CDR3 extends over 15 amino acids. The CDR3: CASSDLAGGNNEQFF. The CDR3 nucleotides read TGTGCCAGCAGTGACCTAGCGGGGGGAAACAATGAGCAGTTCTTC.

The chain uses TRBV5-6 and TRBJ1-1; D gene ambiguous. Germline V lookup: CDR1 SGHDT, CDR2 YYEEEE. CDR3 length equals 12 residues. V lost 4 bases and J 5 bases, leaving 9 bases between the germline ends. The CDR3 sequence is CASSTQFTEAFF. CDR3 bases: TGTGCCAGCAGCACTCAGTTTACTGAAGCTTTCTTT.

This chain joins TRBV27 and TRBJ1-6; possible D gene TRBD1, 5 bases. The germline CDR1 and CDR2 sequences are MNHEY and SMNVEV (reference sequence). V lost 4 bases, J lost 5 bases, and 9 bases lay in between. The CDR3 spans 14 residues. The DNA of the CDR3 is TGTGCCAGCAGTTATAGGGGTGATAATTCACCCCTCCACTTT. Protein product: CASSYRGDNSPLHF.

This clone was observed a few times. V is TRBV2 and J is TRBJ1-2; D is uncertain. Germline V CDR1 and CDR2: SNHLY, FYNNEI. This CDR3 region has 13 residues. Trimming removed 6 bases from V and 4 bases from J, with 12 bases in between. This CDR3 is CASSEEVPYGYTF. In nucleotides, the CDR3 is TGTGCCAGCAGCGAGGAAGTCCCCTATGGCTACACCTTC.